The source of this T cell receptor beta chain is a study of Graves' ophthalmopathy and Graves' hyperthyroidism. Ages of hyperthyroidism patients ran from 18 to 65, and their diagnoses were new, under 2 months' duration. From fresh peripheral blood, 8.5 to 10 ml in volume, the PBMCs were obtained. General study results and limits: Most thyroid-expanded clonotypes exceeding 0.001 frequency were also found in blood.

Amplification of the TCR beta CDR3 regions used RNA transcripts (as template). First-round RT-PCR with HTBI primers preceded a second-round multiplex PCR. Each CDR3 protein is one row after TCRdb ran MiXCR on the multiplex PCR reads. Of 400,000 to 500,000 distinct CDR3 sequences in the sample, under 25% are singletons; the top ten hold roughly 3.2%. This clonotype was recorded many times. The antigen is not known. The CDR3 contains 16 residues. Germline assignment: CDR1 SGHTA and CDR2 FQGTGA. V gave up 2 bases and J gave up 5 bases; unmatched junction bases: 10. V and J are TRBV7-3 and TRBJ2-5; 8 nucleotides agree with TRBD2. Material for sequencing was peripheral blood. This sequence was found in a woman aged 18-29 years with stable Graves' hyperthyroidism. CDR3 protein: CASSLGDLAGVETQYF. The CDR3 DNA follows: TGTGCCAGCAGCTTAGGCGACCTAGCGGGTGTGGAGACCCAGTACTTC.